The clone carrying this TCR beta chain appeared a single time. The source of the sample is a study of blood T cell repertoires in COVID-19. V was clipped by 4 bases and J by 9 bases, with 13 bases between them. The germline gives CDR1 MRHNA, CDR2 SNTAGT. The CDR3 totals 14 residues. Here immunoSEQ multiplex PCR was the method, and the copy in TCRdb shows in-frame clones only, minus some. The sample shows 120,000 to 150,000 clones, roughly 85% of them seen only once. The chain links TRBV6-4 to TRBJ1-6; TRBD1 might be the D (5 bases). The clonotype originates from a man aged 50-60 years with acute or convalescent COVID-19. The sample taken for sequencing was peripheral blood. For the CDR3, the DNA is TGTGCCAGCAGTGTCCGGCAGGGTGGTTCACCCCTCCACTTT. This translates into CASSVRQGGSPLHF.